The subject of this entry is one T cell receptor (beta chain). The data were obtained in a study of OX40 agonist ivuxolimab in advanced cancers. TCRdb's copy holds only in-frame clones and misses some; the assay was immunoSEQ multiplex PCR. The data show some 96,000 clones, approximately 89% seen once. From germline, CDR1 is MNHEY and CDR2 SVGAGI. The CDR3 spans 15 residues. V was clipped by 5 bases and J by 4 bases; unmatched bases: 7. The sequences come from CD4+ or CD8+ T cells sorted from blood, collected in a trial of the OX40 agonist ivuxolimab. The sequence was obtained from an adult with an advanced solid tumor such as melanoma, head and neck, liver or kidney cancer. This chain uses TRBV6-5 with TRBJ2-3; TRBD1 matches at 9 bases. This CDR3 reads CASSQQGAKADTQYF. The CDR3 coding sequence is TGTGCCAGCAGTCAACAGGGGGCTAAGGCAGATACGCAGTATTTT.